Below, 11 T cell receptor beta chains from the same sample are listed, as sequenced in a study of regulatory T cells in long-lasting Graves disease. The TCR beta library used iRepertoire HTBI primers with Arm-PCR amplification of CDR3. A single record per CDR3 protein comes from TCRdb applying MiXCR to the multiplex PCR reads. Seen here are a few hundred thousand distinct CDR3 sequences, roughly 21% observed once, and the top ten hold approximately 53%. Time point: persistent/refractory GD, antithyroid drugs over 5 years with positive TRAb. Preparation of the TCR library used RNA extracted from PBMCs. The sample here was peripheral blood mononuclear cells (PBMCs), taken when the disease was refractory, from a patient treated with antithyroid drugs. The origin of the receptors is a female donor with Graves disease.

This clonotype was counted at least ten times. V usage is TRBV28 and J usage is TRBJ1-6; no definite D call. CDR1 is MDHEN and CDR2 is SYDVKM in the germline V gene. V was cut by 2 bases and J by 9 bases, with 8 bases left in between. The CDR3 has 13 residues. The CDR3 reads CASSLGVGSPLHF. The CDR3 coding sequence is TGTGCCAGCAGTTTAGGGGTGGGTTCACCCCTCCACTTT.

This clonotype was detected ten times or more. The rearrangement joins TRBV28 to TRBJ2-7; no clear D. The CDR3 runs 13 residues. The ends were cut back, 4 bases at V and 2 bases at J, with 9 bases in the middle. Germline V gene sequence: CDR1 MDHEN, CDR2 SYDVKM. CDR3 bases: TGTGCCAGCAGTTATCGGGTCACCTACGAGCAGTACTTC. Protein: CASSYRVTYEQYF.

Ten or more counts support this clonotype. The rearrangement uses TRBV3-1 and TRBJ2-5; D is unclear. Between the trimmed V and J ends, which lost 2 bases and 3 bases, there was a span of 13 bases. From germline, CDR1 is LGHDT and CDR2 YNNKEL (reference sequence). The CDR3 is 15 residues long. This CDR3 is CASSQNPGQEETQYF. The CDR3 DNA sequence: TGTGCCAGCAGCCAAAACCCGGGTCAGGAAGAGACCCAGTACTTC.

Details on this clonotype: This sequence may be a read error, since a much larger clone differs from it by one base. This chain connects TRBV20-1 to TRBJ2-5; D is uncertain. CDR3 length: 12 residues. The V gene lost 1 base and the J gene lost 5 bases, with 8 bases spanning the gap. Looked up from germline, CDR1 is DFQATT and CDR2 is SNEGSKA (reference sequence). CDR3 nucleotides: TGCAGTGCTAGAGGTTTATTGGAGACCCAGTACTTC. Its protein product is CSARGLLETQYF.

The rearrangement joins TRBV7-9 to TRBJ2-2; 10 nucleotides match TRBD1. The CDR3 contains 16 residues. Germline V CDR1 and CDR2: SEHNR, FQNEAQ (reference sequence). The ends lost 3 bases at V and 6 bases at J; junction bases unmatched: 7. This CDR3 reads CASSLHRDRGPGELFF. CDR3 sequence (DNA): TGTGCCAGCAGCTTGCACCGGGACAGGGGCCCCGGGGAGCTGTTTTTT.

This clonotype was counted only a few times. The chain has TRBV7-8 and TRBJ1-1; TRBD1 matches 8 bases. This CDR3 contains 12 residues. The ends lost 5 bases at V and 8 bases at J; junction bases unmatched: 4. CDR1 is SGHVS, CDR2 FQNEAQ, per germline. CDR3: CASSHGQGEAFF. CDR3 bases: TGTGCCAGCAGCCACGGACAGGGAGAAGCTTTCTTT.

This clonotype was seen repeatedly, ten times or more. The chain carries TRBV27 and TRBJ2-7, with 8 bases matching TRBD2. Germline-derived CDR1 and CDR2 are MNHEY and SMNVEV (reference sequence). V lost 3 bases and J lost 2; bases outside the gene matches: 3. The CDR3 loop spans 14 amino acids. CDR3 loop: CASSLGGRTYEQYF. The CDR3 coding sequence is TGTGCCAGCAGTTTGGGCGGGAGGACCTACGAGCAGTACTTC.

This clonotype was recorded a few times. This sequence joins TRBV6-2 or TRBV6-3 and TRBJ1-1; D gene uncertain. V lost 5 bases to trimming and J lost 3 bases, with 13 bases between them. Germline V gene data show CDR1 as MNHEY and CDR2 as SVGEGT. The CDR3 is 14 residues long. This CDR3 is CASSRLKMDTEAFF. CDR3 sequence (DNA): TGTGCCAGCAGTCGTCTCAAAATGGACACTGAAGCTTTCTTT.

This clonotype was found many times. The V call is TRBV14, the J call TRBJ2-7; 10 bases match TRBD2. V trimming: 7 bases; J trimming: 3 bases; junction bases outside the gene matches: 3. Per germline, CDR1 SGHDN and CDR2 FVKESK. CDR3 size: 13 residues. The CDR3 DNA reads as TGTGCCAGCATGCCTAGCGGGAGCTACGAGCAGTACTTC. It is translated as CASMPSGSYEQYF.

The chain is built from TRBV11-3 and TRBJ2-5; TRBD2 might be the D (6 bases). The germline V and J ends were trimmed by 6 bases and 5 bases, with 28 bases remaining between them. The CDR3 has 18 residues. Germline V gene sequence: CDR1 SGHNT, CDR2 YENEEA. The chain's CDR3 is CASRSKRALPKKGETQYF. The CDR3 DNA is TGTGCCAGCAGGTCCAAGCGGGCCTTACCAAAAAAAGGCGAGACCCAGTACTTC.

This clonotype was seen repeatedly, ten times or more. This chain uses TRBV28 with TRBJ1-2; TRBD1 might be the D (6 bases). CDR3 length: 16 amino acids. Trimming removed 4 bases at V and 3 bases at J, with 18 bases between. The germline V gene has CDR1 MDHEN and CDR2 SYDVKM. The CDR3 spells CASSYPQGSGHYGYTF. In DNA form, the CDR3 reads TGTGCCAGCAGTTACCCCCAGGGGTCGGGGCACTATGGCTACACCTTC.